This note documents a single T cell receptor (beta chain) sequence. This clone has only one observation. The target of this receptor is not known. Base qualities were left out, and no much larger clone turns up one base away. These data originate in a study of cytomegalovirus exposure and HLA in healthy donors (dated by TCRdb to about 2017). Some background on the complete study: According to an earlier analysis of around 600 of the donors, about 170 million T cells yielded 117 million unique TCR beta sequences and about 300 Gb of sequence data. In the later analysis, no new phenotypic data were used to find candidate immune exposures; instead, reliance was placed on TCR beta sequences and their occurrence across donors. The genetic ancestry cluster associated with self-reported Caucasian donors included 81% of the 398 genotyped donors. An earlier analysis of approximately 580 of the donors used high-throughput TCR beta sequencing to judge whether each TCR beta V gene segment behaved as functional or pseudogenic. Typing coverage differed by locus: A, B, C, DRB1 and DQB1 were typed in roughly 620-630 donors, DQA1 in approximately 520, DPA1 in 606, and DPB1 in 400 to 480. A later genetic analysis used genome-wide SNP genotypes for 398 of the 666 donors, treating that subset as a discovery cohort. HLA typing covered class I and class II loci at four-digit resolution. Every discovery cohort repertoire had been produced on one sequencing platform. The study was designed to test whether signatures of past pathogen exposure could be identified by cataloging public T cell receptors. Roughly 300 gigabases of sequencing data and around 88 million unique TCR sequences made up an early release that covered approximately 650 HLA-typed donors. The study used immunosequencing to profile the T cell repertoires of 666 subjects and linked those repertoires to cytomegalovirus serostatus. In addition to the first cohort of roughly 700 subjects, a separate validation cohort of approximately 130 different subjects was used. Among 300 to 500 genotyped donors of the cohort, an average of approximately 240,000 unique TCR beta nucleotide sequences was sequenced per donor, of which roughly 17% were non-productive. To predict cytomegalovirus infection status, the study combined high-throughput TCR immunosequencing, statistical association of individual TCRs with disease status, and machine learning. Donor age, sex, ethnicity and CMV serostatus were collected together with the repertoire data. To study patterns of TCR occurrence, a later analysis re-analyzed previously published TCR beta repertoires from more than 550 donors and added high-resolution HLA genotyping. Roughly five DR-DQ haplotypes were handled as single units for association and clustering, since linkage in the cohort was strong.

Here is what the overall study found, with its caveats: In a later analysis, HLA-associated TCR beta chains were found to be more clonally expanded and to have lower generation probabilities than equally common non-associated chains. Several of the top co-occurrence clusters appeared to be linked to parvovirus B19, influenza, CMV and Epstein-Barr virus, according to a later analysis. While some public TCRs were present in many individuals, most TCR sequences turned up only very rarely across donors. Compared with the approximately 710-donor mean, donors in an Asian-associated ancestry cluster had fewer N-insertions in productive TCRs, according to a later genetic analysis. The authors suggested that the approach could potentially be extended to other disease states and immunological phenotypes. An association between a missense DCLRE1C variant and V-gene and J-gene trimming of TCR beta chains was found in a later genetic analysis and replicated in an independent cohort. For the cohort, immune exposure information was limited to CMV serostatus. The presence/absence analyses assumed that sequencing depth was roughly uniform across donors, and that assumption may not be true. In vitro tests confirmed that a few of the cytomegalovirus-associated TCR beta chains recognize cytomegalovirus antigens. The cohort was sequenced for TCR beta chains only, and without alpha or paired-chain data the features that could be detected were limited. In a later analysis, more than 15,000 TCR beta sequences were associated with specific HLA alleles at a false discovery rate of 0.05. Because some donors lacked HLA typing at each locus, the association tests relied only on the typed subset. The earlier analysis of 587 of the donors excluded over 15 rarely observed V segments, including chromosome 9 orphons, because counts were too low. Linkage disequilibrium might explain the correlated functional status among segregating V segments, but an unknown experimental factor could not be ruled out. In a later analysis, the rate of TCR association differed among HLA loci, with DRB1 alleles having the most associated TCRs and HLA-C alleles having the fewest. Assigning TCR associations to individual alleles was difficult when HLA alleles, especially DR and DQ, strongly co-occurred. The classifier was reported to diagnose cytomegalovirus status with high specificity and sensitivity in both the original and validation cohorts. The sequencing pipeline was judged likely to have produced a cluster of highly shared sequence variants as a technical artifact. A further reported finding was that TCR beta sequences accurately predicted the HLA-A and HLA-B alleles for most subjects in the first cohort. In a later analysis, most CMV-associated TCR beta chains were found to appear HLA-restricted, with HLA associations seemingly driven largely by CMV exposure. A total of roughly 160 TCR beta chains were listed by the study as associated with cytomegalovirus. Some IMGT-functional V segments, including TRBV6-2 and TRBV6-3, could not be distinguished by the 87-base-pair reads and were therefore excluded. In an earlier analysis of some 550 of the donors, most TCR beta V segments were observed in productive rearrangements about 87% or about 30% of the time, broadly matching IMGT annotations.

V gives up 3 bases and J gives up 2 bases, and the segment between their germline ends measures 15 bases. From its cysteine to its phenylalanine, the CDR3 spans 16 amino acids. Left in the record is the CDR3 DNA by itself, 48 bases read in frame from the first base. From the germline V gene, CDR1 is SGHAT and CDR2 is FQNNGV. The cohort was made up of approximately 670 healthy bone marrow donors. At the time of sampling, every cohort member was nominally healthy, though immune exposures that went unrecorded were likely present. The donor tested CMV seropositive and was one of the 289 seropositive cohort members. A peripheral blood sample was collected from each donor, and TCR beta sequencing was performed on peripheral blood mononuclear cells. Genomic DNA was extracted from the blood cell samples with the Qiagen DNeasy Blood Extraction Kit. The receptor library was made with the immunoSEQ multiplex PCR assay. For the multiplex PCR, a mixture combining 60 forward primers for TCR Vbeta segments and 13 reverse primers for TCR Jbeta segments was used. The CDR3 region of rearranged TCR beta genes was amplified from genomic DNA with a multiplex PCR assay. The Illumina HiSeq System was used to sequence the amplified TCR beta libraries as 87-base-pair reads. As for how the authors treated the data: Across the 670 or so repertoires, a later analysis counted roughly 77 million unique TCR beta chains, around 10 million of which were shared by at least two donors. To remove PCR and sequencing errors, raw reads were error-corrected and collapsed into unique sequences using a nearest-neighbor algorithm that merged closely related sequences. CDR3 sequences were aligned to IMGT reference sequences to assign V, D and J gene segments. For a sequence to be retained, a match of at least six nucleotides was required to both a V gene segment and a J gene segment. A rearrangement counted as productive if the CDR3 had no stop codons and remained in frame with V and J, and every other rearrangement counted as non-productive. Following IMGT convention, CDR3 was defined as the stretch from the second conserved V-encoded cysteine to the conserved J-encoded phenylalanine. The earlier analysis of some 550 of the donors excluded any sequence lacking an unambiguous match to a single V gene segment. In an earlier analysis of roughly 500 of the donors, V segments were called functional above 56.7% productive rearrangements and were called segregating when the between-donor standard deviation exceeded 5%. A statistical classification framework was developed to diagnose cytomegalovirus status using the catalog of TCR beta chain sequences. In a later analysis, TCR nucleotide sequences were compared against IMGT/GENE-DB human TR gene sequences so that V and J genes could be assigned. The TCRdist pipeline was used in a later analysis to assign CDR3 sequences and most-parsimonious VDJ recombination scenarios. In a later analysis, each TCR beta chain was defined by its CDR3 amino acid sequence together with its V-gene family, and reads without a unique V-gene family were excluded. As a way to deal with suspected cross-contamination and a sequencing artifact, a later analysis dropped 500 to 700 nucleotide sequences that were highly shared and had low generation probability. In a later analysis, a clonal expansion index for each public chain was calculated from normalized within-repertoire ranks of inferred template counts. Generation probabilities in a later analysis came from a VDJ recombination model fitted to out-of-frame rearrangements, and those results were checked against IGoR. In a later analysis, TCR-TCR, TCR-HLA and TCR-CMV co-occurrence was scored with hypergeometric tests, and a repertoire-size bias correction was applied to TCR pairs. To estimate false discovery rates, a later analysis permuted the HLA or CMV assignments 20 times. In a later analysis, co-occurring TCRs were grouped with DBSCAN, and TCRdist sequence similarity was added when clustering was performed within HLA-allele-positive subsets. Repertoires with fewer than 30,000 or more than 120,000 public chains were left out of co-occurrence clustering, as were five repertoires with anomalous nucleotide sharing. TCRdb obtained this table from immuneACCESS and retained in-frame rearrangements with V and J assigned. These tables miss some clones; where compared with another copy, unresolved V genes account for less than half of the shortfall, and the remainder is unexplained. Clone size and V and J calls were adopted from that table, with D and trimming inferred from the DNA. The sample table records roughly 160,000 clones; 60% to 85% of these occur just once. Of the sample, over 2.5% is held by the ten largest clones.

The sample taken for sequencing was PBMCs. The sequence was obtained from a woman in her forties or fifties in good health and CMV-seropositive. The chain joins TRBV11-2 to TRBJ2-3, with TRBD1 tentatively as D gene (5 bases match). The CDR3 protein sequence reads: CASSLTALPPTDTQYF. The DNA sequence is as follows: TGTGCCAGCAGCTTGACAGCGCTCCCCCCCACAGATACGCAGTATTTT.